This TCR beta chain was captured by sequencing in a study of T cell responses to AZD1222 COVID-19 vaccine (dated by TCRdb to the early 2020s). Regarding the complete study: AZD1222 recipients given second doses at about 4 weeks or at about 12 weeks were pooled, since spike-specific TCR depth and breadth were not found to differ between the two schedules. TCR sequencing was performed for about 240 trial participants, of whom some 200 were given two doses of AZD1222 and 26 were given two doses of MenACWY control vaccine. Trial participants were enrolled by age into subgroups of 18-55, 56-69 and 70-plus years, and approximately 150, 30 and 60 TCR-sequenced participants, respectively, were included in these subgroups.

Points the paper makes about the study in general: Only five or six AZD1222 recipients were SARS-CoV-2 seropositive at baseline, limiting conclusions about previously exposed vaccinees. Vaccine-associated CD4 TCRs spanned the whole spike protein, with dominant responses in regions 160-218 and 743-854. Reportedly, almost half of the unique spike-specific TCRs recognized epitopes lying outside the regions that are mutated in the B.1.351 and B.1.1.7 variants. After two AZD1222 doses, spike-specific TCR breadth and depth were significantly higher than at day 0 and than in MenACWY recipients. The 56-69-year group was small, and its depth increase did not reach significance, likely because of low power. Most participants were white British and females outnumbered males, and the authors suggested that clonal diversity may have been underestimated. No day 14 peak-response samples were available, so repertoires were characterized only after the peak T cell response.

Details on this clone: Its antigen is not yet known. The sample holds no much larger clone one base away, and base qualities are not on file.

Explained via the paper, the time point label denotes: baseline before first vaccination. Vaccinee samples were obtained from the UK trials COV001 and COV002, which included a single-blind randomized controlled phase 2/3 trial of AZD1222 (ChAdOx1 nCoV-19) in healthy adults. For TCRbeta chain sequencing, PBMC samples from trial participants were taken at day 0 and at day 28 after the second dose. The CDR3 regions of human TCRbeta chains were analyzed by immunosequencing. The published analysis was carried out like this. TCRs in the repertoires were compared against a reference library of SARS-CoV-2-specific TCRs that had been generated with the MIRA antigen-specificity platform. Breadth was defined as the fraction of unique TCRs that were SARS-CoV-2-associated, and depth was defined as the fraction of total T cells that were SARS-CoV-2-associated. Each spike-specific TCR was assigned to its reactive spike region and to a CD4 or CD8 class using the MIRA data. Log10-transformed breadth and depth values were compared by one-way ANOVA with Sidak's multiple comparisons tests. Imported from immuneACCESS, the table was reduced by TCRdb to in-frame sequences with V and J called. These copies leave out some clones; in studies compared against another copy, an unresolved V gene accounts for under half, and the cause of the remainder is not known. The V and J calls and clone size come from that table; D and trimming were worked out from the DNA. The sample table lists 100,000 or so clones, just over 90% of them with a count of one. The ten largest clones capture roughly 1.4% of the sample.

V and J lose 1 base and 5 bases, and a span of 9 bases separates them. The CDR3 spans 14 residues, from the cysteine through the phenylalanine. Just CDR3 DNA is preserved here, 42 bases in frame from base 1. The germline V gene (reference sequence) gives CDR1 as LGHDT and CDR2 as YNNKEL. In this chain, TRBV3-1 (or the pseudogene TRBV3-2) is recombined with TRBJ1-5; matching of 5 bases hints at TRBD1 as the D gene. This clonotype was obtained from an adult in good health. The sequenced sample was peripheral blood, obtained on day 0 of AZD1222 vaccination. The CDR3 here reads CASSQGWGDQPQHF. The nucleotide sequence reads as follows: TGTGCCAGCAGCCAAGGTTGGGGGGATCAGCCCCAGCATTTT.